These 10 T cell receptor beta chains were sequenced from one sample in a study of blood T cell repertoires in COVID-19. Sequencing used immunoSEQ multiplex PCR; TCRdb keeps in-frame clones, though not all of them. The sample consists of roughly 150,000 clones, under 95% of them appearing once. Sample: peripheral blood. These receptors were obtained from a man aged 18 to 30 with acute or convalescent COVID-19.

The chain joins TRBV5-1 to TRBJ2-7, with 10 bases fitting TRBD1. The CDR3 is made up of 18 amino acids. The V and J ends lost 4 bases and 0 bases, in that order; junction bases with no gene match: 13. From germline, CDR1 is SGHRS and CDR2 YFSETQ. The CDR3 region is CASSGTGAPSGGSYEQYF. The CDR3 coding sequence is TGCGCCAGCAGCGGGACAGGGGCCCCATCGGGAGGCTCCTACGAGCAGTACTTC.

Concerning this clone: A junction end diverges from the germline sequence, so it may reflect a read error. The chain carries TRBV19 and TRBJ2-7, with 10 positions matching TRBD2. The CDR3 covers 15 residues. Germline values: CDR1 LNHDA, CDR2 SQIVND (reference sequence). In nucleotides, the CDR3 is TGTGCCAGTAGTGCCGCTAGCGGGAGCTCCCACGAGCAGTACTTC. As protein: CASSAASGSSHEQYF. The full variable domain, in which reference TRBV19 and TRBJ2-7 provide the parts outside the CDR3, is DGGITQSPKYLFRKEGQNVTLSCEQNLNHDAMYWYRQDPGQGLRLIYYSQIVNDFQKGDIAEGYSVSREKKESFPLTVTSAQKNPTAFYLCASSAASGSSHEQYFGPGTRLTVT.

This chain links TRBV12-1 with TRBJ2-1; TRBD1, the table's D call, was not compared with the DNA. TRBV12-1 is classified as a pseudogene. There are 13 residues in the CDR3. DNA for the CDR3: TGTGCCAGCAGCTCGAAACAGGGGGCGAGGGGGTTCTTC. Its translation is CASSSKQGARGFF.

V is TRBV6-5 and J is TRBJ1-3; 8 nucleotides align to TRBD1. With V trimmed by 8 bases and J by 3 bases, 6 bases remained unmatched. Germline V gene lookup returns CDR1 MNHEY and CDR2 SVGAGI. This CDR3 is built from 14 residues. The CDR3 spells CASAGQGVGNTIYF. CDR3 in DNA: TGTGCCAGCGCCGGACAGGGTGTTGGAAACACCATATATTTT.

This chain links TRBV25-1 with TRBJ2-1; 9 positions match TRBD1. Germline CDR1 is MGHDK and CDR2 is SYGVNS. CDR3 size: 15 residues. V was clipped by 4 bases and J by 5 bases; unmatched bases: 6. CDR3 region: CASSAQGAGNNEQFF. The CDR3 coding sequence is TGTGCCAGCAGTGCACAGGGGGCTGGGAACAATGAGCAGTTCTTC. Full variable domain (remainder filled in from reference TRBV25-1 and TRBJ2-1): EADIYQTPRYLVIGTGKKITLECSQTMGHDKMYWYQQDPGMELHLIHYSYGVNSTEKGDLSSESTVSRIRTEHFPLTLESARPSHTSQYLCASSAQGAGNNEQFFGPGTRLTVL.

The rearrangement uses TRBV5-5 and TRBJ2-7; the D gene is possibly TRBD1 (5 bases). The CDR3 totals 14 residues. Trimming took 0 bases from V and 0 from J, leaving 7 bases between them. Looked up from germline, CDR1 is SGHKS and CDR2 is YYEKEE (reference sequence). CDR3 loop: CASSLGGHSYEQYF. The CDR3 bases are TGTGCCAGCAGCTTGGGAGGACACTCCTACGAGCAGTACTTC.

V gene TRBV27 combines with J gene TRBJ2-1; TRBD1 agrees at 8 bases. Germline CDR1 MNHEY, CDR2 SMNVEV (reference sequence). The V and J ends lost 6 bases and 6 bases, in that order; junction bases with no gene match: 10. The CDR3 has 15 amino acids. The CDR3 protein is CASSPPWTGFNEQFF. CDR3 bases: TGTGCCAGCAGCCCACCCTGGACAGGGTTCAATGAGCAGTTCTTC.

The chain joins TRBV19 to TRBJ2-1, with 7 nucleotides matching TRBD2. The CDR3 has 15 amino acids. V lost 2 bases and J lost 4; bases outside the gene matches: 5. Germline-derived CDR1 and CDR2 are LNHDA and SQIVND (reference sequence). CDR3 bases: TGTGCCAGTAGTATACGGGGGAGGGAATACAATGAGCAGTTCTTC. It is translated as CASSIRGREYNEQFF. Looking up the rest from reference TRBV19 and TRBJ2-1 gives the full variable domain: DGGITQSPKYLFRKEGQNVTLSCEQNLNHDAMYWYRQDPGQGLRLIYYSQIVNDFQKGDIAEGYSVSREKKESFPLTVTSAQKNPTAFYLCASSIRGREYNEQFFGPGTRLTVL.

To note about this clone: The sample carries other DNA sequences with the same CDR3. V usage is TRBV19 and J usage is TRBJ1-1; D may be TRBD1 (6 bases). Germline V gene lookup returns CDR1 LNHDA and CDR2 SQIVND (reference sequence). This CDR3 region has 14 residues. Deletions cut 5 bases from V and 0 bases from J, with 10 bases between. In DNA form, the CDR3 reads TGTGCCAGTAGTCCGGACAGACTGAACACTGAAGCTTTCTTT. Its protein is CASSPDRLNTEAFF.

V and J are TRBV6-5 and TRBJ1-5, with D perhaps matching TRBD1 (6 bases). The CDR3 runs 13 residues. Germline CDR1 is MNHEY and CDR2 is SVGAGI. V was shortened by 2 bases and J by 7 bases, with 9 bases between the two germline ends. DNA of the CDR3: TGTGCCAGCAGTTACAGCAGGGGACAGCCCCAGCATTTT. Translated, it gives CASSYSRGQPQHF.